The 6 T cell receptor beta chains below come from one sample, sequenced in a study of shared clonotypes between healthy human individuals. It was CD45RO-negative cells, positively selected for CCR7, that made up naive CD8 cells, with terminally differentiated effector memory CD45RA+ cells excluded. This table comes from immunoSEQ multiplex PCR, and its TCRdb copy is limited to in-frame clones, with some not included. The table has millions of clones, about 92% seen once. The material sequenced was naive CD8+ T cells from PBMCs. The source is a man in his late teens or twenties in good health. Some clones in this sample may be carry-over from other donors' samples.

This chain connects TRBV6-5 to TRBJ2-1; 7 bases are shared with TRBD2. V gave up 5 bases and J gave up 8 bases; unmatched junction bases: 9. CDR3 size: 14 residues. In germline, CDR1 is MNHEY, CDR2 SVGAGI. CDR3 DNA: TGTGCCAGCAGTACCGGGGGGTCGGGGGATGAGCAGTTCTTC. It translates to CASSTGGSGDEQFF.

V usage is TRBV19 and J usage is TRBJ1-1; TRBD1 matches at 10 bases. Germline CDR1 and CDR2: LNHDA and SQIVND (reference sequence). The CDR3 contains 15 residues. The V gene end was trimmed by 3 bases and the J gene end by 11 bases; junction bases not matched to a gene: 12. CDR3 sequence reads: CASSIPFGTGDEAFF. Here the CDR3 DNA reads TGTGCCAGTAGTATCCCTTTCGGGACAGGGGACGAGGCTTTCTTT.

J is TRBJ1-5 and V is TRBV27, with TRBD1 matching over 7 bases. V lost 4 bases, J lost 6 bases, and 6 bases stayed unmatched. Looked up from germline, CDR1 is MNHEY and CDR2 is SMNVEV (reference sequence). The CDR3 consists of 14 residues. CDR3 nucleotides: TGTGCCAGCAGTTCAATTACAGGGGTTCAGCCCCAGCATTTT. As protein: CASSSITGVQPQHF.

V is TRBV7-8 and J is TRBJ2-7; D might be TRBD1 (6 bases). Trimming took 4 bases from V and 5 from J, leaving 21 bases between them. This CDR3 has 16 residues. Per germline, CDR1 SGHVS and CDR2 FQNEAQ. CDR3 DNA: TGTGCCAGCAGCTCTTTCCCCGGGACAAAGGAACACGAGCAGTACTTC. Its protein product is CASSSFPGTKEHEQYF.

The V gene is TRBV15, the J gene TRBJ1-3, with 10 bases that match TRBD1. The CDR3 is made up of 16 amino acids. The J segment lost 1 base and the V segment lost 7 bases, leaving 7 bases of the junction unmatched. The V gene's germline CDR1 is LNHNV and CDR2 YYDKDF (reference sequence). This CDR3 reads CATTDDRGRSGNTIYF. For the CDR3, the DNA is TGTGCCACCACCGATGACAGGGGGCGATCTGGAAACACCATATATTTT. Variable domain in full (rest from reference TRBV15 and TRBJ1-3): DAMVIQNPRYQVTQFGKPVTLSCSQTLNHNVMYWYQQKSSQAPKLLFHYYDKDFNNEADTPDNFQSRRPNTSFCFLDIRSPGLGDTAMYLCATTDDRGRSGNTIYFGEGSWLTVV.

This clone was recorded once. The chain links TRBV7-2 to TRBJ2-7; TRBD1 matches at 8 bases. The germline V gene encodes CDR1 SGHTA and CDR2 FQGNSA. The V and J ends lost 8 bases and 8 bases, in that order; junction bases with no gene match: 11. CDR3 length equals 13 residues. The DNA of the CDR3 is TGTGCCAGCCAAAGGATTGGACAGGGCAAGCAGTACTTC. Its protein is CASQRIGQGKQYF.